This section outlines one T cell receptor beta chain sequence together with its context. This specimen belongs to a study of CD8 T cells in Susac syndrome. The RNA input was roughly 0.45 to 1 ug, and it was reverse transcribed with random hexamers. TCRdb reprocessed the immunoSEQ multiplex PCR reads via MiXCR and lists one record per CDR3 protein. The sample shows about 160,000 distinct CDR3 sequences, roughly 95% of them seen only once. Trimming took off 8 bases at V and 1 base at J, with 11 bases between the two ends. The V gene's germline CDR1 is SNHLY and CDR2 FYNNEI. The CDR3 spans 14 residues. The sequence came from a human donor with Susac syndrome. The chain links TRBV2 to TRBJ2-2; the D gene could be TRBD1 or TRBD2 (5 bases each). The sequenced material came from CD4+ T cells from PBMCs. The CDR3 loop is CASRGSRNTGELFF. CDR3 bases: TGTGCCAGCCGGGGCTCAAGGAACACCGGGGAGCTGTTTTTT.